Shown below are 3 T cell receptor beta chains from a single sample sequenced in a study of identical twins. TCRdb fed the 5' RACE reads into MiXCR, producing one record per CDR3 protein. Of 150,000 or so distinct CDR3 sequences in the sample, roughly 3.3% were seen once. The sample was memory T cells sorted from blood. All receptors come from a man between 18 and 35 years old in good health.

This clonotype showed up just a few times. This rearrangement joins TRBV7-2 to TRBJ2-1, with TRBD1 matching over 11 bases. Germline assignment: CDR1 SGHTA and CDR2 FQGNSA. The CDR3 extends over 18 amino acids. J was trimmed by 1 base and V by 0 bases; bases with no gene match: 5. CDR3 sequence reads: CASSLAGTGGASYNEQFF. As DNA, the CDR3 is TGTGCCAGCAGCTTAGCCGGGACAGGGGGAGCATCCTACAATGAGCAGTTCTTC. Combining the CDR3 with reference TRBV7-2 and TRBJ2-1 gives the whole variable domain GAGVSQSPSNKVTEKGKDVELRCDPISGHTALYWYRQSLGQGLEFLIYFQGNSAPDKSGLPSDRFSAERTGGSVSTLTIQRTQQEDSAVYLCASSLAGTGGASYNEQFFGPGTRLTVL.

Many counts were recorded for this clonotype. V usage is TRBV5-6 and J usage is TRBJ1-6, with D perhaps matching TRBD1 (5 bases). This CDR3 spans 18 amino acids. In germline, CDR1 is SGHDT, CDR2 YYEEEE. Trimming removed 2 bases from V and 10 bases from J, with 25 bases in between. This CDR3 is CASSFPGREPARRSPLHF. CDR3 sequence (DNA): TGTGCCAGCAGCTTCCCGGGACGTGAGCCAGCTCGTAGATCACCCCTCCACTTT.

This clonotype showed up many times. The chain couples TRBV11-2 to TRBJ2-5; D is undetermined. This CDR3 is built from 13 residues. Trimming removed 4 bases at V and 8 bases at J, with 14 bases between. Germline V gene sequence: CDR1 SGHAT, CDR2 FQNNGV. CDR3 amino acids: CASSSEIISTQYF. CDR3 nucleotides: TGTGCCAGCAGCTCCGAAATTATTAGTACCCAGTACTTC. Full variable domain (outside the CDR3, taken from reference TRBV11-2 and TRBJ2-5): EAGVAQSPRYKIIEKRQSVAFWCNPISGHATLYWYQQILGQGPKLLIQFQNNGVVDDSQLPKDRFSAERLKGVDSTLKIQPAKLEDSAVYLCASSSEIISTQYFGPGTRLLVL.